The 20 T cell receptor beta chains below come from one sample, sequenced in a study of T cells after yellow fever vaccination. In TCRdb, the 5' RACE reads were re-called with MiXCR into one record per CDR3 protein. This table has roughly 500,000 distinct CDR3 sequences, around 21% appearing once. The sample in question was PBMCs, obtained 15 days after the yellow fever booster vaccination. The receptors stem from a young man who received the YFV17D yellow fever vaccine.

This clonotype has just one count. The chain joins TRBV27 to TRBJ2-7; TRBD1 aligns across 9 bases. CDR3 length: 14 amino acids. Per germline, CDR1 MNHEY and CDR2 SMNVEV (reference sequence). V lost 6 bases, J lost 7 bases, and 10 bases stayed unmatched. CDR3 bases: TGTGCCAGCAGAACCGGGACAGGGCTTAAGGAGCAGTACTTC. Translating gives CASRTGTGLKEQYF.

The chain has TRBV20-1 and TRBJ2-7; 10 bases align to TRBD1. Germline CDR1 DFQATT, CDR2 SNEGSKA (reference sequence). Trimming at V came to 6 bases and at J to 5 bases, leaving 7 bases not matched to a gene. The CDR3 consists of 13 residues. The DNA for the CDR3 is TGCAGTGCCCGCTGGGACAGGGGCCACGAGCAGTACTTC. It translates to CSARWDRGHEQYF.

This sequence joins TRBV20-1 and TRBJ2-1; D gene unclear. This CDR3 is 10 amino acids long. Germline CDR1 and CDR2: DFQATT and SNEGSKA (reference sequence). V lost 5 bases and J 4 bases, leaving 3 bases between the germline ends. In DNA form, the CDR3 reads TGCAGTGCTGTATACAATGAGCAGTTCTTC. Translating gives CSAVYNEQFF.

This chain links TRBV12-3 or TRBV12-4 with TRBJ1-2; possibly TRBD1 for D (5 bases). V was pared by 8 bases and J by 4 bases, with 14 bases between. The CDR3 sequence is 13 residues long. CDR3 DNA sequence: TGTGCCAGCCAACCGGGAGGGGCCTATGGCTACACCTTC. Translated, it gives CASQPGGAYGYTF.

This clonotype was seen a few times. V usage is TRBV15 and J usage is TRBJ2-1; 10 nucleotides line up with TRBD2. Germline V gene lookup returns CDR1 LNHNV and CDR2 YYDKDF (reference sequence). This CDR3 comprises 18 residues. V lost 4 bases, J lost 0 bases, and 9 bases stayed unmatched. CDR3 protein: CATSIGLAVTVSYNEQFF. In DNA, the CDR3 is TGTGCCACCAGCATTGGACTAGCGGTTACTGTCTCCTACAATGAGCAGTTCTTC.

The chain is built from TRBV2 and TRBJ2-3, with TRBD1 matching 7 bases. CDR1 is SNHLY, CDR2 FYNNEI, per germline. With 3 bases clipped from V and 6 bases from J, the junction kept 9 bases outside the gene matches. The length of the CDR3 is 15 residues. This CDR3 is CASSEGFEGQDTQYF. DNA of the CDR3: TGTGCCAGCAGTGAGGGCTTCGAGGGACAGGATACGCAGTATTTT.

The chain links TRBV20-1 to TRBJ2-1, with 7 bases matching TRBD1. Germline V gives CDR1 DFQATT, CDR2 SNEGSKA (reference sequence). This CDR3 spans 11 amino acids. With V trimmed by 0 bases and J by 13 bases, 3 bases remained unmatched. The CDR3: CSARDIGGQFF. The CDR3 DNA sequence: TGCAGTGCTAGAGATATAGGGGGCCAGTTCTTC.

The V and J genes are TRBV7-6 and TRBJ2-1, with 8 bases lining up with TRBD2. Germline CDR1 and CDR2: SGHVS and FNYEAQ. Trimming removed 5 bases from V and 3 bases from J; junction bases left unmatched: 6. CDR3 length equals 15 residues. The CDR3 is CASSLSSGHYNEQFF. CDR3 DNA: TGTGCCAGCAGCCTGTCTAGCGGGCACTACAATGAGCAGTTCTTC.

This clonotype showed up just a few times. The rearrangement links TRBV29-1 to TRBJ2-5; 9 positions match TRBD1. From germline, CDR1 is SQVTM and CDR2 ANQGSEA. V was clipped by 7 bases and J by 4 bases; unmatched bases: 4. This CDR3 spans 12 amino acids. CDR3 nucleotide sequence: TGCAGCGCGGGACAGGGTGGAGAGACCCAGTACTTC. Translating gives CSAGQGGETQYF.

The rearrangement joins TRBV20-1 to TRBJ2-3, with no clear D. Germline V lookup: CDR1 DFQATT, CDR2 SNEGSKA (reference sequence). This CDR3 region has 17 residues. The V and J ends lost 5 bases and 1 base respectively, with 22 bases between them. The CDR3 here is CSARTVTPGSGTDTQYF. The CDR3 coding sequence is TGCAGTGCTCGGACCGTCACCCCGGGCAGCGGCACAGATACGCAGTATTTT.

There are a few counts of this clonotype. The V call is TRBV5-6, the J call TRBJ2-7; D is ambiguous. Germline lookup yields CDR1 SGHDT and CDR2 YYEEEE. V lost 4 bases and J lost 4, with 6 bases in between. This CDR3 is built from 11 residues. CDR3 nucleotides: TGTGCCAGCAGCGTAAAGTACGAGCAGTACTTC. Translation gives CASSVKYEQYF.

This clonotype was observed a handful of times. The rearrangement links TRBV23-1 to TRBJ2-2; a possible D gene is TRBD1 (6 bases). TRBV23-1 is an ORF, and what it does is uncertain. V was clipped by 6 bases and J by 7 bases, with 15 bases between them. CDR3 length: 14 amino acids. CDR3 sequence reads: CASSPGQSDGELFF. CDR3 nucleotide sequence: TGCGCCAGCAGCCCTGGACAGTCCGACGGGGAGCTGTTTTTT.

The chain links TRBV12-5 to TRBJ2-2; possible D gene TRBD1, 6 bases. The V and J ends lost 0 bases and 1 base respectively, with 9 bases between them. This CDR3 has 16 residues. The germline V gene encodes CDR1 LGHNT and CDR2 FRNRAP. CDR3 nucleotides: TGTGCTAGTGGTTTGGTGTGGGGGCGGAACACCGGGGAGCTGTTTTTT. Amino acid sequence: CASGLVWGRNTGELFF.

This clonotype has only a few counts. This chain uses TRBV5-1 with TRBJ2-5; D is uncertain. The CDR3 length is 13 residues. Between the trimmed V and J ends, which lost 2 bases and 6 bases, there was a span of 11 bases. The germline CDR1 and CDR2 sequences are SGHRS and YFSETQ. The CDR3 loop is CASSFENGKTQYF. Written as DNA, the CDR3 is TGCGCCAGCAGCTTCGAGAATGGAAAGACCCAGTACTTC.

This clonotype was picked up a small number of times. The genes are TRBV20-1 and TRBJ2-5, with 16 bases lining up with TRBD2. The J segment lost 6 bases and the V segment lost 3 bases, leaving 13 bases of the junction unmatched. Germline assignment: CDR1 DFQATT and CDR2 SNEGSKA (reference sequence). The CDR3 consists of 18 residues. In DNA form, the CDR3 reads TGCAGTGCTAGTATTCCGGGACTAGCGGGAGGGCCGGTGAAGACCCAGTACTTC. This translates into CSASIPGLAGGPVKTQYF.

This clonotype was seen a handful of times. V is TRBV12-3 or TRBV12-4 and J is TRBJ2-7, with D perhaps TRBD2 (5 bases). Trimming removed 5 bases from V and 3 bases from J, with 11 bases in between. This CDR3 has 13 residues. The CDR3 DNA sequence: TGTGCCAGCAGTATCGGACTCGACTACGAGCAGTACTTC. Residues: CASSIGLDYEQYF.

This clonotype was seen more than once but under ten times. This sequence joins TRBV20-1 and TRBJ2-7; TRBD2 might be the D (5 bases). The CDR3 is 13 amino acids. The V and J ends lost 4 bases and 4 bases respectively, with 14 bases between them. CDR1 and CDR2 (germline): DFQATT, SNEGSKA (reference sequence). CDR3 residues: CSATEGLFYEQYF. CDR3 nucleotides: TGCAGTGCTACCGAGGGCCTTTTTTACGAGCAGTACTTC.

This clonotype was counted only a few times. This chain joins TRBV20-1 and TRBJ2-1; D might be TRBD1 or TRBD2, each matching 6 bases. Germline CDR1 DFQATT, CDR2 SNEGSKA (reference sequence). The CDR3 spans 13 residues. The CDR3 sequence: CSAPGAGKDEQFF. CDR3 in DNA: TGCAGCGCGCCGGGGGCAGGAAAGGATGAGCAGTTCTTC.

The chain joins TRBV2 to TRBJ2-1; the D is unclear. The CDR3 consists of 14 residues. Per the germline V gene, CDR1 is SNHLY and CDR2 is FYNNEI. The V and J ends lost 8 bases and 1 base respectively, with 12 bases between them. The CDR3 nucleotides are TGTGCCAGCCGGTGGGATGGTTCCTACAATGAGCAGTTCTTC. Its protein is CASRWDGSYNEQFF.

The chain recombines TRBV2 with TRBJ2-3, with TRBD2 matching 10 bases. The V and J ends lost 1 base and 3 bases, in that order; junction bases with no gene match: 4. The length of the CDR3 is 16 residues. Looked up from germline, CDR1 is SNHLY and CDR2 is FYNNEI. The CDR3 DNA reads as TGTGCCAGCAGTGAAGAACTAGCGGGACAAACAGATACGCAGTATTTT. Its translation: CASSEELAGQTDTQYF. Full variable domain (remainder filled in from reference TRBV2 and TRBJ2-3): EPEVTQTPSHQVTQMGQEVILRCVPISNHLYFYWYRQILGQKVEFLVSFYNNEISEKSEIFDDQFSVERPDGSNFTLKIRSTKLEDSAMYFCASSEELAGQTDTQYFGPGTRLTVL.